These 5 T cell receptor beta chains were sequenced from one sample in a study of glioma-infiltrating T cells after dendritic cell vaccination. Time point specified: after dendritic cell vaccination, including at tumor progression/relapse. Repertoires were generated with immunoSEQ multiplex PCR, while TCRdb's copy carries only in-frame clones and drops some. Of tens of thousands of clones detected, around 85% appear once; the ten largest clones hold around 8%. The specimen comprised blood, sampled after dendritic cell vaccination. These receptors were collected from a human donor with glioblastoma.

The chain has TRBV2 and TRBJ2-4; tentative D call: TRBD1 (6 bases). The V gene's germline CDR1 is SNHLY and CDR2 FYNNEI. Trimming pared 6 bases from V and 5 bases from J, leaving 20 bases between. The CDR3 runs to 16 residues. Here the CDR3 reads CASRKSSRGLENIQYF. The CDR3 DNA is TGTGCCAGCAGAAAGAGTTCCAGGGGTTTGGAAAACATTCAGTACTTC. Full variable domain (remainder filled in from reference TRBV2 and TRBJ2-4): EPEVTQTPSHQVTQMGQEVILRCVPISNHLYFYWYRQILGQKVEFLVSFYNNEISEKSEIFDDQFSVERPDGSNFTLKIRSTKLEDSAMYFCASRKSSRGLENIQYFGAGTRLSVL.

The chain links TRBV7-3 to TRBJ1-2; TRBD1 matches 7 bases. Germline loops: CDR1 SGHTA, CDR2 FQGTGA. Trimming at V came to 0 bases and at J to 3 bases, leaving 4 bases not matched to a gene. This CDR3 has 15 amino acids. The CDR3 DNA reads as TGTGCCAGCAGCTTAACCGCAGGGGGACACTATGGCTACACCTTC. It specifies CASSLTAGGHYGYTF.

This CDR3 is CASSMDRGQPQHF. The CDR3 nucleotides are TGTGCCAGCAGCATGGACAGGGGACAGCCCCAGCATTTT. This chain connects TRBV2 to TRBJ1-5; 9 bases are shared with TRBD1. Germline V gene sequence: CDR1 SNHLY, CDR2 FYNNEI. The CDR3 contains 13 residues. V dropped 6 bases and J dropped 7; count of bases not matched to a gene: 4.

This chain joins TRBV7-9 and TRBJ2-5; 9 nucleotides match TRBD2. Germline loops: CDR1 SEHNR, CDR2 FQNEAQ (reference sequence). V shed 5 bases and J 5 bases; nucleotides not matched to a gene: 12. The CDR3 contains 16 residues. Here the CDR3 reads CASSGRVAGVSETQYF. Written as DNA, the CDR3 is TGTGCCAGCAGCGGCAGGGTAGCGGGGGTAAGCGAGACCCAGTACTTC. Filled out from reference TRBV7-9 and TRBJ2-5, the complete variable domain reads DTGVSQNPRHKITKRGQNVTFRCDPISEHNRLYWYRQTLGQGPEFLTYFQNEAQLEKSRLLSDRFSAERPKGSFSTLEIQRTEQGDSAMYLCASSGRVAGVSETQYFGPGTRLLVL.

This chain uses TRBV19 with TRBJ1-1; TRBD1 matches at 7 bases. The CDR3 extends over 18 amino acids. J was trimmed by 4 bases and V by 6 bases; bases with no gene match: 20. Germline CDR1 LNHDA, CDR2 SQIVND (reference sequence). This CDR3 reads CASSINRKPTGTATEAFF. The CDR3 region has the DNA TGTGCCAGTAGCATAAACCGAAAACCAACAGGGACAGCCACTGAAGCTTTCTTT.